This entry concerns a single T cell receptor (beta chain). The entry originates in a study of blood T cell repertoires in COVID-19. Original methodology: Reference gene primer amplification yielded estimated nucleated cell counts. Libraries were prepared by immunoSEQ multiplex PCR; TCRdb keeps only in-frame clonotypes and omits some of them. Clone size and V and J calls were adopted from that table, with D and trimming inferred from the DNA. The sample consists of approximately 170,000 clones, around 90% of them appearing once. The CDR3 is 12 residues long. Germline CDR1 and CDR2: KGHDR and SFDVKD. V lost 9 bases, J lost 1 base, and 8 bases lay in between.

The sequence was obtained from a man aged 18 to 35 with COVID-19, enrolled during active disease. Specimen: peripheral blood. The J gene is TRBJ1-1, the V gene TRBV24-1; weak D call: TRBD1 (6 bases). CDR3 in DNA: TGTGCCACCTCGGGACAGAACACTGAAGCTTTCTTT. Residues: CATSGQNTEAFF.